Below are 18 T cell receptor beta chains sequenced from a single sample in a study of spatial heterogeneity in lung cancer. The study, taken as a whole, reports: Tracking of tumor mutation counts was seen in expanded intratumoral alpha and beta TCR counts.

Time point described: sample taken at primary tumor resection. Via MiXCR, TCRdb re-called the 5' RACE reads, giving one row per CDR3 protein. The table has 9,000 to 13,000 distinct CDR3 sequences, about 12% seen once; the top ten hold roughly a tenth. Their antigens are not known. The sample in question was lung tumor tissue, obtained at surgery. These receptors all stem from a male donor with early-stage non-small cell lung cancer.

The sample holds many counts of this clonotype. This beta chain is an off-target read within a library intended for alpha chains, so its frequency means little. CDR3 coding DNA: TGCAGCACCCGACCCGATAACTCCTACGAGCAGTACTTC. Translation gives CSTRPDNSYEQYF. This chain connects TRBV29-1 to TRBJ2-7; unclear D gene. The germline V gene has CDR1 SQVTM and CDR2 ANQGSEA. This CDR3 comprises 13 residues. Trimming shortened V by 8 bases and J by 0 bases, and 14 bases separated the two germline ends.

As for this clonotype: The library was prepared for alpha chains; this beta chain is a stray read, so its frequency means little. This rearrangement joins TRBV4-1 to TRBJ2-7; D is perhaps TRBD2 (6 bases). V lost 1 base to trimming and J lost 4 bases, with 17 bases between them. Per the germline V gene, CDR1 is MGHRA and CDR2 is YSYEKL. The CDR3 sequence is 16 residues long. The CDR3 nucleotides read TGCGCCAGCAGCCAAGTGGAGACTAGTGAGGGTTACGAGCAGTACTTC. Amino acid sequence: CASSQVETSEGYEQYF.

This clonotype was counted only a few times. A library made for alpha chains picked up this beta chain off target, so its size means little. The chain carries TRBV29-1 and TRBJ2-1; D is ambiguous. The CDR3 totals 14 residues. Trimming removed 3 bases at V and 5 bases at J, with 14 bases between. Germline V gene sequence: CDR1 SQVTM, CDR2 ANQGSEA. CDR3 nucleotides: TGCAGCGTTGAGACCCCCCCGACCCACAATGAGCAGTTCTTC. Translating gives CSVETPPTHNEQFF.

There are many counts of this clonotype. This beta chain is a stray read from a library made for alpha chains; its abundance is not meaningful. The gene calls are TRBV10-3 and TRBJ2-3, with 7 bases identical to TRBD1. Trimming took 5 bases from V and 0 from J; bases not matched to a gene: 14. Germline lookup yields CDR1 ENHRY and CDR2 SYGVKD. The CDR3 covers 18 residues. CDR3 nucleotides: TGTGCCATCAGTATGCCGGGACAGAAAATCTCTAGCACAGATACGCAGTATTTT. This gives the protein CAISMPGQKISSTDTQYF.

For this clonotype: This beta chain appears as a stray read in a library generated for alpha chains; its size is not informative. This chain connects TRBV3-1 to TRBJ2-1, with D possibly TRBD1 on 6 matching bases. Germline V gives CDR1 LGHDT, CDR2 YNNKEL (reference sequence). There are 15 residues in the CDR3. With 0 bases removed from V and 6 bases from J, the gap between germline ends came to 12 bases. The CDR3 DNA follows: TGTGCCAGCAGCCAAGAATGGCAGGGGCCCAATGAGCAGTTCTTC. Its protein is CASSQEWQGPNEQFF.

This clonotype was observed many times. The library was designed around alpha chains, so this beta chain is a stray read whose abundance carries little weight. CDR3 DNA sequence: TGTGCCAGCAGCCAGACCGGGACTAGTCAAGAGACCCAGTACTTC. It yields the protein CASSQTGTSQETQYF. The V call is TRBV3-1, the J call TRBJ2-5; TRBD2 matches at 8 bases. V gave up 3 bases and J gave up 2 bases; unmatched junction bases: 5. CDR3 length equals 15 residues. Germline loops: CDR1 LGHDT, CDR2 YNNKEL (reference sequence).

Concerning this clonotype: This beta chain came through as a stray read in a library set up for alpha chains, and its size says little. The rearrangement uses TRBV5-6 and TRBJ1-1; D is undetermined. Germline V gene lookup returns CDR1 SGHDT and CDR2 YYEEEE. V lost 2 bases and J 0 bases, leaving 8 bases between the germline ends. The CDR3 consists of 14 residues. The CDR3 region has the DNA TGTGCCAGCAGCTTTTACGGCTTGAACACTGAAGCTTTCTTT. Its translation is CASSFYGLNTEAFF.

This clonotype was found many times. Being off target in a library aimed at alpha chains, this beta chain has a size of little meaning. The chain employs TRBV5-1 and TRBJ2-3; maybe TRBD1 (5 bases). CDR1 and CDR2 from the germline V gene are SGHRS and YFSETQ. Trimming left V 0 bases short and J 4 bases short, with 15 bases between. CDR3 length equals 16 residues. This CDR3 reads CASSLAPGLGADTQYF. DNA for the CDR3: TGCGCCAGCAGCTTGGCCCCGGGCTTAGGGGCAGATACGCAGTATTTT.

This clonotype was counted ten times or more. With the library built for alpha chains, this beta chain is off target and its frequency is not meaningful. This chain joins TRBV5-1 and TRBJ2-2, with 12 bases matching TRBD2. The CDR3 length is 17 residues. V gave up 7 bases and J gave up 6 bases; unmatched junction bases: 13. Germline V lookup: CDR1 SGHRS, CDR2 YFSETQ. The DNA of the CDR3 is TGCGCCAGCGGCCCAAGAGTGACTAGCGGGAGCGCCGGGGAGCTGTTTTTT. The encoded protein is CASGPRVTSGSAGELFF.

This clonotype showed up many times. Since the library was made to target alpha chains, this beta chain is a stray read and its abundance is not meaningful. The V gene is TRBV20-1, the J gene TRBJ1-6; TRBD1 matches at 12 bases. In germline, CDR1 is DFQATT, CDR2 SNEGSKA (reference sequence). The CDR3 contains 15 residues. With 3 bases clipped from V and 9 bases from J, the junction kept 6 bases outside the gene matches. The CDR3 bases are TGCAGTGCTAGCCGGGACAGGGGGCTGGGTTCACCCCTCCACTTT. This translates into CSASRDRGLGSPLHF.

This clonotype was recorded many times. This beta chain turned up in a library designed for alpha chains; as an off-target read, its abundance says little. This chain uses TRBV7-2 with TRBJ2-7; the D gene could be TRBD1 or TRBD2 (5 bases each). The CDR3 sequence is 14 residues long. Trimming cost V 4 bases and J 3 bases, with 13 bases left between them. Germline CDR1 and CDR2: SGHTA and FQGNSA. CDR3 DNA: TGTGCCAGCAGCTCCGGGGCAGGGAACTACGAGCAGTACTTC. Translation: CASSSGAGNYEQYF.

A remark on this clonotype: Within a library made for alpha chains, this beta chain is off target, and its count is uninformative. This chain uses TRBV30 with TRBJ2-5, with D hard to call. Germline CDR1 GTSNPN, CDR2 SVGIG (reference sequence). The CDR3 totals 13 residues. Trimming left V 1 base short and J 6 bases short, with 12 bases between. CDR3 sequence reads: CAWSEGITQTQYF. DNA of the CDR3: TGTGCCTGGAGTGAGGGAATAACGCAGACCCAGTACTTC.

The sample holds a few counts of this clonotype. This beta chain is a stray sequence in a library constructed for alpha chains; its clone size is not meaningful. The gene calls are TRBV18 and TRBJ1-2, with 9 positions matching TRBD1. This CDR3 has 15 amino acids. Germline CDR1 KGHSH, CDR2 LQKENI. The V and J ends lost 3 bases and 1 base, in that order; junction bases with no gene match: 3. Here the CDR3 DNA reads TGTGCCAGCTCACCCGGGACAGGGAGTAACTATGGCTACACCTTC. Protein sequence: CASSPGTGSNYGYTF.

Judged by abundance, this clonotype is medium-sized. This beta chain is an unintended read in a library built for alpha chains; its size means little. The chain uses TRBV7-8 and TRBJ2-1; D is uncertain. Trimming took 0 bases from V and 6 from J, leaving 12 bases between them. The CDR3 is 15 residues long. CDR1 is SGHVS, CDR2 FQNEAQ, per germline. CDR3 coding DNA: TGTGCCAGCAGCTTAGCCCGGTTAGGAAGCAATGAGCAGTTCTTC. Protein product: CASSLARLGSNEQFF.

A few counts support this clonotype. The library was designed around alpha chains, so this beta chain is a stray read whose abundance carries little weight. The chain has TRBV7-2 and TRBJ1-1; TRBD1 matches at 11 bases. The trim removed 6 bases at V and 3 bases at J, leaving 3 bases unmatched. CDR3 length equals 14 residues. The V gene's germline CDR1 is SGHTA and CDR2 FQGNSA. The CDR3 loop is CASRDRGRDTEAFF. CDR3 nucleotides: TGTGCCAGCAGGGACAGGGGGCGGGACACTGAAGCTTTCTTT.

This clonotype was counted a few times. This beta chain lies outside the target of a library built for alpha chains; its clone size means little. The genes are TRBV27 and TRBJ2-7; D is undetermined. The germline gives CDR1 MNHEY, CDR2 SMNVEV (reference sequence). The CDR3 has 14 amino acids. Trimming stripped 5 bases from V and 5 bases from J, with 16 bases between. CDR3 residues: CASSLHRLRHEQYF. In DNA form, the CDR3 reads TGTGCCAGCAGTCTCCACCGACTGAGGCACGAGCAGTACTTC.

There are many counts of this clonotype. This beta chain is a stray read from a library made for alpha chains; its abundance is not meaningful. The chain uses TRBV14 and TRBJ2-7; D tentatively fits TRBD1 or TRBD2 (5 bases each). The CDR3 covers 17 residues. Trimming removed 4 bases at V and 2 bases at J, with 21 bases between. Germline-derived CDR1 and CDR2 are SGHDN and FVKESK. This chain's CDR3 is CASSRVRAGTVTYEQYF. The CDR3 DNA follows: TGTGCCAGCAGCCGCGTCCGGGCCGGGACGGTGACCTACGAGCAGTACTTC.

This clonotype was picked up many times. This beta chain represents an off-target read in a library built for alpha chains; its size is of limited meaning. J is TRBJ1-1 and V is TRBV15, with 12 nucleotides matching TRBD1. J lost 4 bases, V lost 0 bases, and 6 bases had no gene match. The germline CDR1 and CDR2 sequences are LNHNV and YYDKDF (reference sequence). The length of the CDR3 is 17 residues. CDR3 nucleotide sequence: TGTGCCACCAGCAGAGAGGGGACAGGGGGCTCTCGCACTGAAGCTTTCTTT. This gives the protein CATSREGTGGSRTEAFF. Together with reference TRBV15 and TRBJ1-1, the CDR3 gives the full variable domain: DAMVIQNPRYQVTQFGKPVTLSCSQTLNHNVMYWYQQKSSQAPKLLFHYYDKDFNNEADTPDNFQSRRPNTSFCFLDIRSPGLGDTAMYLCATSREGTGGSRTEAFFGQGTRLTVV.